The 5 T cell receptor beta chains below come from one sample, sequenced in a study of OX40 agonist ivuxolimab in advanced cancers. Method: immunoSEQ multiplex PCR; TCRdb's copy keeps in-frame clones and lacks some. The sample has tens of thousands of clones; approximately 89% are singletons. This specimen consisted of CD4+ or CD8+ T cells sorted from blood, obtained in a trial of the OX40 agonist ivuxolimab. The source of these receptors is an adult with an advanced solid tumor such as melanoma, head and neck, liver or kidney cancer.

The rearrangement uses TRBV6-6 and TRBJ2-7, with 9 bases aligning to TRBD2. This CDR3 has 15 amino acids. Germline V gene lookup returns CDR1 MNHNY and CDR2 SVGAGI (reference sequence). Unmatched junction bases numbered 8, after V lost 6 bases and J lost 2 bases. CDR3 sequence (DNA): TGTGCCAGCAGGGGCGCAGCGGGGGGCCCCTACGAGCAGTACTTC. This codes for CASRGAAGGPYEQYF.

This clone appeared once. The chain joins TRBV6-1 to TRBJ1-2; 11 bases are a match to TRBD1. CDR3 size: 15 residues. Trimming at V came to 6 bases and at J to 6 bases, leaving 9 bases not matched to a gene. Germline V gene lookup returns CDR1 MNHNS and CDR2 SASEGT. The CDR3 sequence: CASSATLDRGHGYTF. The CDR3 coding sequence is TGTGCCAGCAGCGCCACCCTGGACAGGGGGCATGGCTACACCTTC.

The V and J genes are TRBV6-5 and TRBJ1-3; D not certain. CDR3 length: 16 amino acids. CDR1 is MNHEY and CDR2 is SVGAGI in the germline V gene. Trimming cost V 2 bases and J 2 bases, with 13 bases left between them. As DNA, the CDR3 is TGTGCCAGCAGTTACGGGCCTAAGCCTCCTGGAAACACCATATATTTT. Its translation: CASSYGPKPPGNTIYF.

This chain uses TRBV7-8 with TRBJ2-7, with a weak D call TRBD1 (6 bases). Per the germline V gene, CDR1 is SGHVS and CDR2 is FQNEAQ. Trimming took 3 bases from V and 2 from J, leaving 11 bases between them. The CDR3 spans 14 residues. The DNA for the CDR3 is TGTGCCAGCAGCTTGGTAGGGGGACCCTACGAGCAGTACTTC. As protein: CASSLVGGPYEQYF.

This chain uses TRBV6-1 with TRBJ1-6; tentative D call: TRBD1 (6 bases). There are 14 residues in the CDR3. Per germline, CDR1 MNHNS and CDR2 SASEGT. V lost 6 bases and J 6 bases, leaving 12 bases between the germline ends. The CDR3 loop reads CASRWTEINSPLHF. In DNA form, the CDR3 reads TGTGCCAGCAGGTGGACAGAGATTAATTCACCCCTCCACTTT.